This T cell receptor beta chain is drawn from a study of T cells in Graves' hyperthyroidism and ophthalmopathy (dated by TCRdb to between 2018 and 2021). Regarding the research as a whole: Peripheral blood was collected at initial diagnosis, before any treatment. According to the paper, TCR Vbeta CDR3 sequencing was carried out on over 130 peripheral blood samples, which came from over 40 ophthalmopathy, 75 to 80 hyperthyroidism and approximately 17 progressor patients. Once sampling was done, hyperthyroidism patients were given methimazole at a starting dose of 30 mg daily, whereas ophthalmopathy patients were given high-dose intravenous methylprednisolone. The study also compared thyroid tissue and blood T-cell repertoires from several Graves' hyperthyroidism patients. An independent validation cohort of 18 to 20 hyperthyroidism patients and over 15 patients who later progressed to ophthalmopathy tested prospective prediction of ophthalmopathy. A discovery cohort of about a hundred patients, approximately 45 with Graves' ophthalmopathy and 57 with stable Graves' hyperthyroidism, was used to find distinguishing TCR V-J signatures. The roughly 90 discovery patients were divided at random into training and test sets in a 7:3 ratio. The research as a whole found: Sample size was not statistically predetermined, and investigators were not blinded to group allocation. A model built on a 13 V-J signature distinguished ophthalmopathy from stable hyperthyroidism, reaching approximately 89% sensitivity and under 84% specificity in cross-validation and 80%/75% in testing. Most expanded thyroid clonotypes (frequency above 0.001) were also detected in blood, suggesting blood repertoires may reflect thyroid immune responses. During validation, the model predicted progression to ophthalmopathy a median of roughly six months ahead of onset, with around 70% sensitivity and 72.22% specificity.

The TCR beta CDR3 regions were amplified from RNA transcripts. The first round of RT-PCR for the TCR CDR3 was performed with the HTBI primer set and the Qiagen OneStep RT-PCR kit. Libraries were constructed in a second round of multiplex PCR, after which size selection and purification were carried out. Paired-end sequencing of the libraries was performed with 100 bp reads on an Illumina HiSeq2000. As for the authors' bioinformatics: Raw data were processed with SOAPnuke, discarding reads with adapters, uncalled bases, mean Phred below 15, or no exact constant-primer or identifier match. COPE v1.2.5 was used to merge high-quality paired reads, and clonotypes were defined as unique nucleotide sequences. Clonotypes were aligned to IMGT TRBV, TRBD and TRBJ reference segments using MiTCR v1.1. Analysis was restricted to V-J combinations with a frequency above 0.0001, which covered roughly 99% of repertoires. The TCS score was defined as F50 (clonal expansion) divided by E x V (chaos), with BLOSUM62-based TCRdist calculated between CDR3 peptides within each V-J. Welch's t-statistics and random forest reduced several hundred V-J features to 13, which were used in a naive Bayes classifier (R e1071). In-frame beta chains were kept once TCRdb had trimmed the public reads at Q25 with fastp and called clones with MiXCR. A single entry per CDR3 protein holds the most common genes and DNA from its merged rows. TCRdb, rather than the study authors, made the V and J calls. Within this sample are approximately 360,000 distinct CDR3 sequences, with 15% to 17% of them counted one time only. The ten largest account for 25% to 35% of the sample.

The cysteine opens and the phenylalanine closes a CDR3 of 14 amino acids. The only DNA kept is the CDR3, 42 bases in frame from the first base. CDR1 and CDR2 are drawn from the germline V gene: MDHEN, SYDVKM. V drops 10 bases and J drops 4 bases, leaving 19 bases in between. This clonotype was counted ten times or more. Its antigen remains unidentified. No much larger clonotype is one base removed from it; base qualities were not supplied. The hyperthyroidism patients were between 18 and 65 years old and newly diagnosed, with a disease duration of less than 2 months. Any patient with an uncontrolled infection, another autoimmune disease, pregnancy or lactation was excluded. Diagnoses relied on clinical symptoms, serum thyroxine and TRAb, thyroid ultrasound and orbital computed tomography. Blood from progressor patients was collected at the time of first diagnosis with hyperthyroidism, before any ophthalmopathy symptoms had appeared. PBMCs were isolated from more than 8 ml of fresh peripheral blood by Ficoll-Paque density gradient centrifugation. Progressor patients were first diagnosed with Graves' hyperthyroidism and then developed ophthalmopathy during follow-up. Trizol reagent was used to extract total RNA, and RNA quality was then checked on an Agilent 2100 Bioanalyzer.

The sequence was collected from a woman aged 18 to 35 with Graves' hyperthyroidism that later progressed to Graves' ophthalmopathy. Sequencing used blood. The sequence joins TRBV28 to TRBJ1-1; the D gene remains uncertain. The nucleotide sequence is given as TGTGCCACCAGAAATGAGGTCCTGGGCACTGAAGCTTTCTTT. This yields the protein CATRNEVLGTEAFF.